This T cell receptor beta chain was retrieved from a study of T-cell reconstitution after alpha-beta-depleted transplantation in children. Researchers prepared the TCRbeta library using unique molecular identifiers, the study reports. TCRdb re-called the PCR reads with MiXCR, one entry per CDR3 protein. The sample carries 190,000 or so distinct CDR3 sequences, over 5.5% recorded once. Trimming shortened V by 7 bases and J by 1 base, and 10 bases separated the two germline ends. CDR3 size: 13 residues. This clonotype was picked up one time. The sample in question was PBMCs from the stem cell graft donor, obtained from the stem cell graft. This TCR came from a human donor who donated a stem cell graft to a child with Wiskott-Aldrich syndrome. V and J are TRBV12-3 or TRBV12-4 and TRBJ2-5; D is ambiguous. The DNA for the CDR3 is TGTGCCAGCACTCTCAGGAGCCAAGAGACCCAGTACTTC. Amino acids: CASTLRSQETQYF.